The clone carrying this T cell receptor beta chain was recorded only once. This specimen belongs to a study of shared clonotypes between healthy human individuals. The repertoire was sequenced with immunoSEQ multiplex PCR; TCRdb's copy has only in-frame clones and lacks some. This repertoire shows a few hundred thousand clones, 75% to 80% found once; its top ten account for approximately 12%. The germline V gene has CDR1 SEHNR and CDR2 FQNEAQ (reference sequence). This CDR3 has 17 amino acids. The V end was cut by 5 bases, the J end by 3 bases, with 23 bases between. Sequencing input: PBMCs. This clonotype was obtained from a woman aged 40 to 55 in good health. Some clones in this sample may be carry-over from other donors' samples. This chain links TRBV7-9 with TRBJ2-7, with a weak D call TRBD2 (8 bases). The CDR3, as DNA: TGTGCCAGCAGCCCTAGCAGGGGGAGCGGGAGAGTCTACGAGCAGTACTTC. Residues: CASSPSRGSGRVYEQYF.